Below are 29 T cell receptor beta chains sequenced from a single sample in a study of T cell responses to AZD1222 COVID-19 vaccine. TCRdb's table, derived via immunoSEQ multiplex PCR, lists solely in-frame clones and lacks some. Seen here are over 150,000 clones, approximately 92% observed once, and the top ten hold roughly 6.9%. The sample was peripheral blood, taken on day 0 of AZD1222 vaccination. These TCRs come from an adult in good health.

The rearrangement links TRBV7-3 to TRBJ1-5, with D perhaps TRBD1 (6 bases). CDR3 length: 15 residues. Germline V gene data show CDR1 as SGHTA and CDR2 as FQGTGA. V was shortened by 5 bases and J by 0 bases, with 11 bases between the two germline ends. CDR3 protein: CASSRTVNSNQPQHF. CDR3 coding DNA: TGTGCCAGCAGCAGGACAGTGAATAGCAATCAGCCCCAGCATTTT.

The chain carries TRBV5-6 and TRBJ1-5; TRBD1 matches 7 bases. With 4 bases clipped from V and 4 bases from J, the junction kept 5 bases outside the gene matches. This CDR3 contains 14 residues. The germline V gene has CDR1 SGHDT and CDR2 YYEEEE. DNA of the CDR3: TGTGCCAGCAGCCTCGGGACAGTTAATCAGCCCCAGCATTTT. It codes for CASSLGTVNQPQHF.

The genes are TRBV7-9 and TRBJ1-5; TRBD1 is a possible D gene (5 bases). The germline CDR1 and CDR2 sequences are SEHNR and FQNEAQ (reference sequence). The CDR3 runs 15 residues. V was trimmed by 5 bases and J by 2 bases, leaving 13 bases between them. The CDR3 DNA reads as TGTGCCAGCAGCCTAGGAGGGGAGGGCAATCAGCCCCAGCATTTT. Its protein product is CASSLGGEGNQPQHF.

The chain employs TRBV2 and TRBJ1-4, with D unclear. V dropped 0 bases and J dropped 5 bases, with 10 bases sitting between them. The germline V gene has CDR1 SNHLY and CDR2 FYNNEI. The CDR3 runs to 15 residues. This CDR3 is CASSEAVGLNEKLFF. The DNA of the CDR3 is TGTGCCAGCAGTGAAGCGGTGGGCCTGAATGAAAAACTGTTTTTT.

In nucleotides, the CDR3 is TGTGCCAGCAGCTTAGACAGGGGCGAGAACATTCAGTACTTC. This gives the protein CASSLDRGENIQYF. J is TRBJ2-4 and V is TRBV5-4, with TRBD1 matching over 8 bases. CDR1 SGHNT and CDR2 YYREEE come from the germline V gene (reference sequence). J lost 7 bases, V lost 2 bases, and 5 bases had no gene match. The CDR3 consists of 14 residues.

V is TRBV5-1 and J is TRBJ1-2; 7 bases map to TRBD1. V shed 4 bases and J 1 base; nucleotides not matched to a gene: 4. The germline CDR1 and CDR2 sequences are SGHRS and YFSETQ. CDR3 length: 14 amino acids. CDR3: CASSAGTDNYGYTF. CDR3 DNA: TGCGCCAGCAGCGCCGGGACAGATAACTATGGCTACACCTTC.

The chain combines TRBV5-8 with TRBJ1-5; possibly TRBD1 for D (6 bases). Looked up from germline, CDR1 is SGHTS and CDR2 is YDEGEE. Between the trimmed V and J ends, which lost 0 bases and 6 bases, there was a span of 13 bases. CDR3 length equals 15 residues. The CDR3 bases are TGTGCCAGCAGCTTGGCAGGGGCGCGGGGTCAGCCCCAGCATTTT. It codes for CASSLAGARGQPQHF.

The chain carries TRBV4-2 and TRBJ1-2, with D uncertain. The CDR3 length is 15 residues. The V and J ends lost 3 bases and 0 bases respectively, with 11 bases between them. CDR1 LGHNA and CDR2 YNFKEQ come from the germline V gene. CDR3 in DNA: TGTGCCAGCAGCCAGATGACAACACCTAACTATGGCTACACCTTC. This sequence encodes CASSQMTTPNYGYTF.

The chain joins TRBV6-6 to TRBJ1-2; the match to TRBD1 covers 7 bases. Germline CDR1 and CDR2: MNHNY and SVGAGI (reference sequence). The V segment lost 5 bases and the J segment 7 bases; nucleotides outside the gene matches: 19. The CDR3 totals 17 residues. This CDR3 reads CASSLTGTALTGVGYTF. The DNA for the CDR3 is TGTGCCAGCAGTCTGACCGGGACAGCCTTAACCGGGGTTGGCTACACCTTC.

The rearrangement links TRBV5-1 to TRBJ2-3; D gene ambiguous. Germline CDR1 is SGHRS and CDR2 is YFSETQ. With 2 bases removed from V and 2 bases from J, the gap between germline ends came to 6 bases. This CDR3 comprises 13 residues. The CDR3 loop reads CASSLRATDTQYF. For the CDR3, the DNA is TGCGCCAGCAGCTTAAGGGCCACAGATACGCAGTATTTT.

The rearrangement uses TRBV13 and TRBJ2-3; TRBD2 aligns across 10 bases. The V gene end was trimmed by 3 bases and the J gene end by 1 base; junction bases not matched to a gene: 13. Germline V gene sequence: CDR1 PRHDT, CDR2 FYEKMQ (reference sequence). The CDR3 consists of 19 residues. This chain's CDR3 is CASSLGRGSGGQRTDTQYF. The CDR3 bases are TGTGCCAGCAGCTTGGGTCGGGGTAGCGGGGGGCAGCGCACAGATACGCAGTATTTT.

The chain joins TRBV18 to TRBJ1-2; D gene uncertain. The CDR3 consists of 13 residues. V was trimmed by 6 bases and J by 2 bases, leaving 10 bases between them. Germline CDR1 KGHSH, CDR2 LQKENI. The CDR3 DNA sequence: TGTGCCAGCTCCCGGACCGAAAACTATGGCTACACCTTC. The encoded protein is CASSRTENYGYTF. The variable domain in full, with the rest retrieved from reference TRBV18 and TRBJ1-2, is NAGVMQNPRHLVRRRGQEARLRCSPMKGHSHVYWYRQLPEEGLKFMVYLQKENIIDESGMPKERFSAEFPKEGPSILRIQQVVRGDSAAYFCASSRTENYGYTFGSGTRLTVV.

DNA for the CDR3: TGTGCCAGCAGGCGGAATGGGGGCCGGGACACCGGGGAGCTGTTTTTT. Its protein is CASRRNGGRDTGELFF. The rearrangement links TRBV5-6 to TRBJ2-2, with a tentative D call TRBD1 (6 bases). Germline V gives CDR1 SGHDT, CDR2 YYEEEE. The V end lost 5 bases, the J end lost 3 bases, and 17 bases lay between the germline ends. The CDR3 runs 16 residues.

This clone was detected only once. The chain recombines TRBV19 with TRBJ2-5, with TRBD1 matching 9 bases. Germline-derived CDR1 and CDR2 are LNHDA and SQIVND (reference sequence). The CDR3 is 17 residues long. V shed 1 base, J shed 1 base, and the junction held 7 bases outside the gene matches. DNA for the CDR3: TGTGCCAGTAGTATAGCATCCGGGACAGGGATCCAAGAGACCCAGTACTTC. Its translation is CASSIASGTGIQETQYF.

The V gene is TRBV3-1 (or the pseudogene TRBV3-2), the J gene TRBJ2-7, with D possibly being TRBD1 or TRBD2 (6 bases each). Trimming cost V 4 bases and J 3 bases, with 16 bases left between them. Germline V CDR1 and CDR2: LGHDT, YNNKEL (reference sequence). The CDR3 has 15 residues. CDR3 region: CASSPGGGGLYEQYF. CDR3 bases: TGTGCCAGCAGCCCCGGAGGGGGAGGACTCTACGAGCAGTACTTC.

J is TRBJ2-3 and V is TRBV7-2; the D is unclear. The germline V gene encodes CDR1 SGHTA and CDR2 FQGNSA. Trimming took 1 base from V and 5 from J, leaving 4 bases between them. The CDR3 has 12 amino acids. This CDR3 reads CASSLGLDTQYF. Here the CDR3 DNA reads TGTGCCAGCAGCTTAGGACTAGATACGCAGTATTTT.

V usage is TRBV28 and J usage is TRBJ1-3, with D uncertain. CDR1 and CDR2 (germline): MDHEN, SYDVKM. V was shortened by 1 base and J by 0 bases, with 7 bases between the two germline ends. CDR3 length: 15 residues. Written as DNA, the CDR3 is TGTGCCAGCAGTTTATTTTCGGTCTCTGGAAACACCATATATTTT. Its translation is CASSLFSVSGNTIYF.

The CDR3 DNA sequence: TGTGCCAGCAGCGGTCCTAGCAATCAGCCCCAGCATTTT. Translated: CASSGPSNQPQHF. J is TRBJ1-5 and V is TRBV12-3 or TRBV12-4; D remains ambiguous. The CDR3 totals 13 residues. The V end lost 6 bases, the J end lost 0 bases, and 6 bases lay between the germline ends.

The rearrangement links TRBV28 to TRBJ2-2; D gene unclear. Germline V gives CDR1 MDHEN, CDR2 SYDVKM. Trimming shortened V by 7 bases and J by 4 bases, and 16 bases separated the two germline ends. The CDR3 loop spans 15 amino acids. The CDR3 sequence is CASTKSIGITGELFF. The CDR3, as DNA: TGTGCCAGCACTAAGTCTATAGGGATCACCGGGGAGCTGTTTTTT.

The chain links TRBV9 to TRBJ2-5; D uncertain. The CDR3 sequence is 14 residues long. The germline V gene encodes CDR1 SGDLS and CDR2 YYNGEE. Trimming took 0 bases from V and 3 from J, leaving 9 bases between them. CDR3 nucleotides: TGTGCCAGCAGCGTAGCGGGCCTGAAAGAGACCCAGTACTTC. Translated: CASSVAGLKETQYF.

The chain has TRBV7-9 and TRBJ1-2, with D hard to call. Trimming pared 2 bases from V and 0 bases from J, leaving 10 bases between. Germline V lookup: CDR1 SEHNR, CDR2 FQNEAQ (reference sequence). The CDR3 totals 15 residues. The CDR3 bases are TGTGCCAGCAGCTTATTGGCAGCTTCTAACTATGGCTACACCTTC. This sequence encodes CASSLLAASNYGYTF.

This chain connects TRBV30 to TRBJ2-7; 7 bases align to TRBD2. The junction had 3 bases not matched to a gene; V was cut back by 3 bases and J by 7 bases. Germline assignment: CDR1 GTSNPN and CDR2 SVGIG (reference sequence). CDR3 size: 11 residues. CDR3 DNA sequence: TGTGCCTGGAGGCGGGGGTTGGAGCAGTACTTC. Translated, it gives CAWRRGLEQYF.

The genes are TRBV19 and TRBJ2-7, with 7 positions matching TRBD1. V trimming: 10 bases; J trimming: 5 bases; junction bases outside the gene matches: 14. CDR1 and CDR2 (germline): LNHDA, SQIVND (reference sequence). The CDR3 runs to 14 residues. The CDR3 DNA follows: TGTGCCACTCATAGGGGGCAGGAAGATAACGAGCAGTACTTC. Translated: CATHRGQEDNEQYF.

About this clone itself: Other nucleotide sequences from this sample produce the same CDR3. The chain links TRBV9 to TRBJ1-2; D unresolved. CDR1 is SGDLS and CDR2 is YYNGEE in the germline V gene. Trimming shortened V by 0 bases and J by 5 bases, and 11 bases separated the two germline ends. The CDR3 spans 14 residues. CDR3 loop: CASSVGGGDYGYTF. CDR3 sequence (DNA): TGTGCCAGCAGCGTAGGGGGAGGTGATTATGGCTACACCTTC.

The V call is TRBV12-3 or TRBV12-4, the J call TRBJ2-5; unclear D gene. Trimming took off 4 bases at V and 5 bases at J, with 5 bases between the two ends. The CDR3 runs to 11 residues. This CDR3 reads CASSSRETQYF. DNA for the CDR3: TGTGCCAGCAGTTCGCGGGAGACCCAGTACTTC.

The rearrangement uses TRBV24-1 and TRBJ2-3, with D uncertain. The CDR3 is 19 amino acids. Trimming shortened V by 4 bases and J by 4 bases, and 26 bases separated the two germline ends. Per the germline V gene, CDR1 is KGHDR and CDR2 is SFDVKD. CDR3 sequence: CATSDRASAAVVSADTQYF. Written as DNA, the CDR3 is TGTGCCACCAGTGACCGGGCCTCCGCAGCAGTTGTTTCTGCAGATACGCAGTATTTT.

The DNA for the CDR3 is TGCAGTGCTAGCTGGACAAACAACACCTTC. Translated: CSASWTNNTF. This rearrangement joins TRBV20-1 to TRBJ1-2; D is perhaps TRBD1 (5 bases). The length of the CDR3 is 10 residues. The V gene lost 3 bases and the J gene lost 12 bases, with 11 bases spanning the gap. Germline values: CDR1 DFQATT, CDR2 SNEGSKA (reference sequence).

The CDR3 DNA reads as TGTGCCAGCAGTTGGGGGGCGAGTGATTCACCCCTCCACTTT. This translates into CASSWGASDSPLHF. V gene TRBV6-5 combines with J gene TRBJ1-6, with TRBD1 as a possible D gene (6 bases). V lost 4 bases, J lost 8 bases, and 12 bases lay in between. The CDR3 runs 14 residues. Germline V CDR1 and CDR2: MNHEY, SVGAGI.

The V and J genes are TRBV18 and TRBJ1-1; D gene uncertain. Germline CDR1 and CDR2: KGHSH and LQKENI. Trimming took off 2 bases at V and 7 bases at J, with 11 bases between the two ends. This CDR3 is 13 amino acids long. The CDR3 sequence is CASSPIYGIEAFF. Here the CDR3 DNA reads TGTGCCAGCTCACCAATTTATGGGATTGAAGCTTTCTTT.